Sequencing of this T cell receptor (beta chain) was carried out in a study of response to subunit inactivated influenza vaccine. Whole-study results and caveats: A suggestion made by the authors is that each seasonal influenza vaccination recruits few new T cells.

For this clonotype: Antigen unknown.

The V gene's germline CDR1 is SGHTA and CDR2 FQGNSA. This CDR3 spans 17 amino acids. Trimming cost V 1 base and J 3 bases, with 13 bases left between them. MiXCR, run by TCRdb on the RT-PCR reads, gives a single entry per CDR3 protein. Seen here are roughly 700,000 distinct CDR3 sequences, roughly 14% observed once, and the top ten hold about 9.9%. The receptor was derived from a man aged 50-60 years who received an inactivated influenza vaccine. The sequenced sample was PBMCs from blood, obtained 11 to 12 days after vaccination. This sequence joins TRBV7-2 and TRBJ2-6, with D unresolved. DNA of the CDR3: TGTGCCAGCAGCTTAGGGACCCTCCTAAGTGGGGCCAACGTCCTGACTTTC. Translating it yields CASSLGTLLSGANVLTF.